This T cell receptor (beta chain) was retrieved from a study of regulatory T cells in long-lasting Graves disease. Study-wide findings and caveats: For persistent Graves' patients, TCR diversity was lower than for newly diagnosed ones.

Documented time point: newly diagnosed GD, antithyroid drugs for less than 3 months. PBMC-derived RNA was used for the TCR library. In this sample, this clonotype turned up many times. Its cognate antigen is unknown. Construction of TCR beta libraries relied on iRepertoire HTBI primers and on Arm-PCR targeting CDR3 regions. TCRdb reprocessed the multiplex PCR reads with MiXCR, giving one entry per CDR3 protein. Counted here are 520,000 or so distinct CDR3 sequences, around 13% occurring once; the ten biggest clones make up roughly 8.2%. These same data were also listed under a study on T cells in Graves' hyperthyroidism and ophthalmopathy. From that second work: The HTBI primer set drove a first-round RT-PCR of the TCR CDR3. Separation of ophthalmopathy from stable hyperthyroidism was achieved by a 13 V-J model.

The specimen was peripheral blood mononuclear cells (PBMCs), collected at new diagnosis, from a patient treated with antithyroid drugs. This receptor was taken from a woman aged 25 to 39 with Graves disease.

Written as DNA, the CDR3 is TGTGCCAGTAGTATAATTGAAGCAGGTCAAGAGACCCAGTACTTC. Encoded protein: CASSIIEAGQETQYF. J is TRBJ2-5 and V is TRBV19; D is ambiguous. Per the germline V gene, CDR1 is LNHDA and CDR2 is SQIVND (reference sequence). The CDR3 extends over 15 amino acids. The V and J ends lost 2 bases and 2 bases respectively, with 12 bases between them.